This passage covers 20 T cell receptor beta chains from one sample sequenced in a study of T-cell memory formation after mild COVID-19. TCRdb reprocessed the 5' RACE reads with MiXCR, giving one entry per CDR3 protein. The sample lists 15,000 or so distinct CDR3 sequences, 23% occurring once. What was sequenced was PBMCs or a T cell subset sorted from them (not recorded which). These receptors were obtained from a man between 18 and 29 years old who had mild COVID-19 (a few samples of this study predate the infection). Cell type and time point are not known.

This clonotype was seen repeatedly, ten times or more. This rearrangement joins TRBV4-1 to TRBJ2-7; TRBD1 is a possible D gene (6 bases). This CDR3 is built from 17 residues. The V and J ends lost 1 base and 2 bases respectively, with 18 bases between them. Germline CDR1 MGHRA, CDR2 YSYEKL. The CDR3 here is CASSQGSTGRRAYEQYF. In nucleotides, the CDR3 is TGCGCCAGCAGCCAAGGGAGTACAGGGAGAAGGGCCTACGAGCAGTACTTC.

Many counts were recorded for this clonotype. The genes are TRBV6-5 and TRBJ1-1, with 11 bases aligning to TRBD1. The CDR3 extends over 12 amino acids. In germline, CDR1 is MNHEY, CDR2 SVGAGI. The V and J ends lost 2 bases and 10 bases, in that order; junction bases with no gene match: 0. CDR3 region: CASSYGTGGAFF. The CDR3, as DNA: TGTGCCAGCAGTTACGGGACAGGGGGAGCTTTCTTT.

The genes are TRBV7-2 and TRBJ2-2; 10 bases agree with TRBD2. V was pared by 5 bases and J by 3 bases, with 9 bases of the junction left unmatched. Germline V gene sequence: CDR1 SGHTA, CDR2 FQGNSA. CDR3 length: 17 residues. The CDR3: CASSHLAGVIYTGELFF. The CDR3 DNA follows: TGTGCCAGCAGCCATCTAGCGGGGGTAATTTACACCGGGGAGCTGTTTTTT.

This clonotype has a handful of counts. This chain connects TRBV7-9 to TRBJ2-1; D is possibly TRBD2 (6 bases). This CDR3 comprises 15 residues. With 0 bases removed from V and 4 bases from J, the gap between germline ends came to 10 bases. Per the germline V gene, CDR1 is SEHNR and CDR2 is FQNEAQ (reference sequence). The CDR3 nucleotides read TGTGCCAGCAGCTTAGCGCGGAGCGGGTACAATGAGCAGTTCTTC. This sequence encodes CASSLARSGYNEQFF.

This clonotype has just a few counts. The chain recombines TRBV20-1 with TRBJ1-5; no clear D gene. Germline lookup yields CDR1 DFQATT and CDR2 SNEGSKA (reference sequence). V was cut by 3 bases and J by 0 bases, with 18 bases left in between. The CDR3 runs 17 residues. The CDR3 DNA follows: TGCAGTGCTAGCCCCCAACGTTCAGCCTATAGCAATCAGCCCCAGCATTTT. Translated, it gives CSASPQRSAYSNQPQHF.

This clonotype was counted at least ten times. This rearrangement joins TRBV4-1 to TRBJ1-6; D not certain. The CDR3 loop spans 13 amino acids. Germline CDR1 reads MGHRA; CDR2 reads YSYEKL. The germline V and J ends were trimmed by 5 bases and 10 bases, with 12 bases remaining between them. CDR3 DNA: TGCGCCAGCAGCAGCGGTCCAGACTCACCCCTCCACTTT. This encodes CASSSGPDSPLHF.

Ten or more counts support this clonotype. This chain connects TRBV18 to TRBJ2-3; tentative D call: TRBD1 (6 bases). V was pared by 3 bases and J by 1 base, with 11 bases between. Looked up from germline, CDR1 is KGHSH and CDR2 is LQKENI. The CDR3 has 15 amino acids. Here the CDR3 reads CASSPFRQGTDTQYF. In DNA, the CDR3 is TGTGCCAGCTCACCTTTTCGACAGGGCACAGATACGCAGTATTTT.

This clonotype came up many times. The rearrangement links TRBV12-3 or TRBV12-4 to TRBJ2-5; D assignment may be TRBD1 or TRBD2 (6 bases each). The CDR3 is 15 amino acids. V lost 1 base to trimming and J lost 5 bases, with 14 bases between them. DNA of the CDR3: TGTGCCAGCAGTTTAGGTTCCCAGGGGAGGGAGACCCAGTACTTC. Its translation is CASSLGSQGRETQYF.

This clonotype was seen at least ten times. This chain connects TRBV6-6 to TRBJ2-3; 13 bases fit TRBD2. V lost 3 bases, J lost 4 bases, and 13 bases stayed unmatched. Germline V gene lookup returns CDR1 MNHNY and CDR2 SVGAGI (reference sequence). This CDR3 is built from 19 residues. CDR3 loop: CASSYPGLAGAPLPDTQYF. CDR3 coding DNA: TGTGCCAGCAGTTATCCCGGACTAGCGGGGGCACCCTTACCAGATACGCAGTATTTT.

This clonotype was counted at least ten times. This chain joins TRBV5-1 and TRBJ2-1; 7 nucleotides agree with TRBD2. The V gene's germline CDR1 is SGHRS and CDR2 YFSETQ. The CDR3 totals 15 residues. V lost 0 bases, J lost 5 bases, and 5 bases stayed unmatched. The CDR3 DNA reads TGCGCCAGCAGCTTGGGTTGGGGGGGTCACAATGAGCAGTTCTTC. Its protein product is CASSLGWGGHNEQFF.

The chain carries TRBV6-2 or TRBV6-3 and TRBJ2-3; no firm D call. V dropped 6 bases and J dropped 3 bases, with 10 bases sitting between them. The CDR3 has 13 residues. Germline CDR1 reads MNHEY; CDR2 reads SVGEGT. The DNA of the CDR3 is TGTGCCAGCAGCCTGACCGAGACAGATACGCAGTATTTT. Protein sequence: CASSLTETDTQYF.

A few counts support this clonotype. The J gene is TRBJ2-1, the V gene TRBV12-5; D is undetermined. CDR3 length equals 21 residues. The germline V gene encodes CDR1 LGHNT and CDR2 FRNRAP. V shed 0 bases and J shed 0 bases, with 24 bases lying between them. The CDR3 nucleotides read TGTGCTAGTGGTTTGGTACTATTTTTTGATCTAAACCTGAGCTCCTACAATGAGCAGTTCTTC. Its translation: CASGLVLFFDLNLSSYNEQFF.

The chain links TRBV3-1 to TRBJ2-7; D unresolved. Germline V gene sequence: CDR1 LGHDT, CDR2 YNNKEL (reference sequence). The CDR3 spans 11 residues. V was trimmed by 1 base and J by 9 bases, leaving 7 bases between them. CDR3 protein: CASSQGSLQYF. CDR3 nucleotides: TGTGCCAGCAGCCAAGGGTCGTTGCAGTACTTC.

V and J are TRBV19 and TRBJ1-1, with unresolved D. This CDR3 is built from 12 residues. Germline V lookup: CDR1 LNHDA, CDR2 SQIVND (reference sequence). With 5 bases removed from V and 3 bases from J, the gap between germline ends came to 7 bases. The DNA for the CDR3 is TGTGCCAGTAGTGAGGTGGACACTGAAGCTTTCTTT. It codes for CASSEVDTEAFF.

This clonotype was picked up many times. J is TRBJ2-1 and V is TRBV5-6; TRBD2 matches at 7 bases. CDR3 size: 14 residues. Trimming at V came to 7 bases and at J to 2 bases, leaving 6 bases not matched to a gene. Germline-derived CDR1 and CDR2 are SGHDT and YYEEEE. The CDR3 nucleotides read TGTGCCAGCTCGGGAGGCTGGCCCTACAATGAGCAGTTCTTC. Translation: CASSGGWPYNEQFF.

This clonotype was seen ten or more times. The J gene is TRBJ1-2, the V gene TRBV6-5, with 7 bases lining up with TRBD1. CDR1 and CDR2 (germline): MNHEY, SVGAGI. The CDR3 is made up of 12 amino acids. V shed 2 bases, J shed 10 bases, and the junction held 4 bases outside the gene matches. CDR3: CASSYRQGIYTF. CDR3 DNA: TGTGCCAGCAGTTACCGACAGGGTATCTACACCTTC.

This clonotype was observed a few times. The chain is built from TRBV7-6 and TRBJ2-1, with D possibly called TRBD1 or TRBD2 (5 bases each). This CDR3 comprises 13 residues. Looked up from germline, CDR1 is SGHVS and CDR2 is FNYEAQ. The V end lost 7 bases, the J end lost 8 bases, and 15 bases lay between the germline ends. CDR3 region: CASTPWGWDEQFF. The DNA for the CDR3 is TGTGCCAGCACCCCATGGGGGTGGGATGAGCAGTTCTTC.

This clonotype appeared many times. This sequence joins TRBV4-3 and TRBJ1-1; D call uncertain. Germline V gene sequence: CDR1 LGHNA, CDR2 YSLEER. The V and J ends lost 2 bases and 6 bases respectively, with 10 bases between them. This CDR3 is built from 13 residues. This chain's CDR3 is CASSQRIVAEAFF. The CDR3 DNA is TGCGCCAGCAGCCAACGGATTGTGGCTGAAGCTTTCTTT.

The rearrangement links TRBV7-3 to TRBJ2-6; no reliable D call. V shed 4 bases and J shed 0 bases, with 7 bases lying between them. From germline, CDR1 is SGHTA and CDR2 FQGTGA. The CDR3 contains 15 residues. The CDR3 protein is CASSSGFSGANVLTF. CDR3 nucleotides: TGTGCCAGCAGCTCCGGCTTCTCTGGGGCCAACGTCCTGACTTTC.

V is TRBV4-3 and J is TRBJ2-3; perhaps TRBD2 as D (5 bases). The CDR3 consists of 14 residues. Germline loops: CDR1 LGHNA, CDR2 YSLEER. V dropped 0 bases and J dropped 5 bases, with 9 bases sitting between them. CDR3 region: CASSQDPLGDTQYF. The CDR3 nucleotides read TGCGCCAGCAGCCAAGACCCACTAGGAGATACGCAGTATTTT.